This TCR beta chain was documented in a study of blood T cell repertoires in COVID-19. Germline CDR1 is MNHEY and CDR2 is SMNVEV (reference sequence). The CDR3 totals 14 residues. Trimming took 5 bases from V and 4 from J, leaving 15 bases between them. Sequenced by immunoSEQ multiplex PCR; TCRdb stores in-frame clones only, minus some. Seen here are around 180,000 clones, roughly 77% observed once, and the top ten hold 12%. V gene TRBV27 combines with J gene TRBJ2-7; possible D gene TRBD2, 7 bases. The sequenced sample consisted of peripheral blood. The receptor was isolated from a woman over 75 with COVID-19, enrolled during active disease. The CDR3, as DNA: TGTGCCAGCAGTGCCTTGGGGGGGGCGTACGAGCAGTACTTC. Residues: CASSALGGAYEQYF.